The clone carrying this T cell receptor beta chain is a singleton in its sample. At one end, the junction sequence differs from germline, possibly due to a read error. The CDR3 spans 13 residues. The source of the sample is a study of tumor-infiltrating lymphocytes in primary liver carcinoma. Joint extraction of RNA and DNA used about 17-32 mg of bulk tissue that was unsorted. The sampling covered five separate regions of each tumor. From around 500 ng of total RNA, TCR beta-specific cDNA was reverse-transcribed using a constant-region primer. Sequencing libraries for TCR beta derived from three nested multiplex PCR rounds that used slightly modified ARM-PCR. Running nine to ten cycles apiece, the first two PCR rounds relied on TRBV1-TRBV30 forward primers together with a C-beta reverse primer. TCRdb used MiXCR to reprocess the multiplex PCR reads, holding one entry per CDR3 protein. This table holds 70,000 to 95,000 distinct CDR3 sequences, about 70% found once.

The chain couples TRBV12-3 or TRBV12-4 to TRBJ2-5; 9 bases fit TRBD1. Material: liver tumor tissue from sampling region 4. Subset indicated: tumor region T4, right-lateral pole. This receptor was identified in a man aged 40-49 years with primary liver carcinoma and hepatitis B virus infection. CDR3 coding DNA: TGTGCCAGCAGACGGGGACAGGGCGAGACCCAATACTTC. Translated: CASRRGQGETQYF.